This TCR beta chain was captured by sequencing in a study of shared clonotypes between healthy human individuals. The study, taken as a whole, reports: Estimated richness was generally greater in naive than memory subsets.

Germline V gene lookup returns CDR1 SGHTA and CDR2 FQGTGA. There are 15 residues in the CDR3. V was trimmed by 3 bases and J by 5 bases, leaving 17 bases between them. The naive CD8 subset, CD45RO-negative cells positively selected for CCR7, excluded terminally differentiated effector memory CD45RA+ cells. Donors included only healthy HIV-negative adults lacking recent acute infections or vaccinations. Each sample came from a Caucasian adult donor living in Nashville, Tennessee. About this clone itself: The antigen is unknown.

Here immunoSEQ multiplex PCR was the method, and the copy in TCRdb shows in-frame clones only, minus some. The sample has about 580,000 clones, nearly 98% seen once. The sequenced sample was naive CD8+ T cells sorted from blood. The sequence derives from a man between 25 and 39 years old in good health. V gene TRBV7-3 combines with J gene TRBJ2-7; the D gene is possibly TRBD1 (5 bases). CDR3 in amino acids: CASSFDGRVIDEQYF. The CDR3 nucleotides are TGTGCCAGCAGCTTCGATGGCAGGGTGATTGACGAGCAGTACTTC. Variable domain in full (rest from reference TRBV7-3 and TRBJ2-7): GAGVSQTPSNKVTEKGKYVELRCDPISGHTALYWYRQSLGQGPEFLIYFQGTGAADDSGLPNDRFFAVRPEGSVSTLKIQRTERGDSAVYLCASSFDGRVIDEQYFGPGTRLTVT.